This T cell receptor beta chain was sequenced during a study of blood T cell repertoires in COVID-19. Study overall: Collection of acute and convalescent COVID-19 samples took place in the United States, Italy and Spain. PBMCs, B-cell-depleted T cells, or T cells were the source of the cDNA or gDNA that made up the material.

The CDR3 has 15 amino acids. In the study's own analysis: It was from reference gene primer amplification that nucleated cell counts were estimated. Clones were read by immunoSEQ multiplex PCR, and TCRdb kept only the in-frame ones, dropping some. That table gives V, J and clone size, and the DNA gave D and trimming. There are 100,000 to 150,000 clones in the sample; 85% occur only once, and roughly 27% lies in the top ten. V is TRBV21-1 and J is TRBJ2-7; TRBD2, the D gene given by the table, was not confirmed from the DNA. TRBV21-1 is a pseudogene segment. The TCR sequence derives from a woman aged 80 or over with acute or convalescent COVID-19. Specimen: peripheral blood. CDR3 in amino acids: CASSKGGDRAYEQYF. The CDR3 coding sequence is TGTGCCAGCAGCAAAGGGGGGGACCGAGCCTACGAGCAGTACTTC.